These 29 T cell receptor beta chains originate from one sample sequenced in a study of blood T cell repertoires in COVID-19. Clones were sequenced by immunoSEQ multiplex PCR, and TCRdb holds only the in-frame ones, with some missing. The repertoire holds about 170,000 clones, with about 88% as singletons. Specimen: peripheral blood. These receptors were obtained from a woman over 75 with COVID-19, enrolled during active disease.

V gene TRBV28 combines with J gene TRBJ2-7; tentatively, D is TRBD2 (6 bases). V was pared by 6 bases and J by 3 bases, with 12 bases between. This CDR3 spans 13 amino acids. Germline CDR1 is MDHEN and CDR2 is SYDVKM. The CDR3 DNA is TGTGCCAGCAGCCCGGGAGCGTTCTACGAGCAGTACTTC. Amino acid sequence: CASSPGAFYEQYF.

V usage is TRBV7-2 and J usage is TRBJ2-7; D unclear. V was clipped by 10 bases and J by 0 bases, with 16 bases between them. The CDR3 sequence is 14 residues long. Germline CDR1 and CDR2: SGHTA and FQGNSA. The CDR3 region is CATRSYSYSYEQYF. CDR3 sequence (DNA): TGTGCCACCCGGTCCTACTCTTACTCCTACGAGCAGTACTTC.

This chain links TRBV27 with TRBJ1-4; D unresolved. The CDR3 covers 13 residues. Germline-derived CDR1 and CDR2 are MNHEY and SMNVEV (reference sequence). Trimming stripped 0 bases from V and 6 bases from J, with 5 bases between. The CDR3 DNA sequence: TGTGCCAGCAGTTTATCCGGAGATGAAAAACTGTTTTTT. Translation: CASSLSGDEKLFF. The whole variable domain, remainder taken from reference TRBV27 and TRBJ1-4, is EAQVTQNPRYLITVTGKKLTVTCSQNMNHEYMSWYRQDPGLGLRQIYYSMNVEVTDKGDVPEGYKVSRKEKRNFPLILESPSPNQTSLYFCASSLSGDEKLFFGSGTQLSVL.

The rearrangement joins TRBV5-1 to TRBJ1-2; possible D gene TRBD1, 6 bases. The CDR3 loop spans 15 amino acids. V was clipped by 5 bases and J by 8 bases, with 22 bases between them. Germline CDR1 SGHRS, CDR2 YFSETQ. CDR3 sequence (DNA): TGCGCCAGCAGACAGGGCACACTGGATCAACGGGGCTACACCTTC. This codes for CASRQGTLDQRGYTF.

The V call is TRBV5-4, the J call TRBJ2-1, with 10 bases that match TRBD1. The CDR3 runs to 15 residues. Unmatched junction bases numbered 7, after V lost 3 bases and J lost 7 bases. Germline V gene lookup returns CDR1 SGHNT and CDR2 YYREEE (reference sequence). CDR3 sequence: CASSSGQGLRNEQFF. The CDR3 DNA reads as TGTGCCAGCAGCTCGGGACAGGGGCTTCGGAATGAGCAGTTCTTC. The full variable domain, in which reference TRBV5-4 and TRBJ2-1 provide the parts outside the CDR3, is ETGVTQSPTHLIKTRGQQVTLRCSSQSGHNTVSWYQQALGQGPQFIFQYYREEENGRGNFPPRFSGLQFPNYSSELNVNALELDDSALYLCASSSGQGLRNEQFFGPGTRLTVL.

Only one count was recorded for this clone. This sequence joins TRBV4-3 and TRBJ1-4; TRBD1 aligns across 7 bases. The junction had 10 bases not matched to a gene; V was cut back by 0 bases and J by 6 bases. The CDR3 runs 17 residues. Germline V CDR1 and CDR2: LGHNA, YSLEER. The CDR3 region is CASSQEGTDQGHEKLFF. In nucleotides, the CDR3 is TGCGCCAGCAGCCAAGAGGGGACAGATCAAGGCCATGAAAAACTGTTTTTT.

This chain joins TRBV4-3 and TRBJ2-7, with 11 bases lining up with TRBD2. The junction had 7 bases not matched to a gene; V was cut back by 0 bases and J by 6 bases. The CDR3 consists of 16 residues. The V gene's germline CDR1 is LGHNA and CDR2 YSLEER. The CDR3 DNA sequence: TGCGCCAGCAGCCAAGATCAACTAGCGGGAGCAAGCGAGCAGTACTTC. This encodes CASSQDQLAGASEQYF.

V is TRBV21-1 and J is TRBJ2-5; the table gives TRBD1 as D, unverified against the DNA. TRBV21-1 corresponds to a pseudogene. CDR3 length: 16 amino acids. CDR3 protein: CASSKPPTGTQETQYF. DNA for the CDR3: TGTGCCAGCAGCAAACCCCCGACAGGGACACAAGAGACCCAGTACTTC.

This clone turned up a few times. The rearrangement uses TRBV7-6 and TRBJ2-7; 9 nucleotides match TRBD2. V was pared by 5 bases and J by 5 bases, with 10 bases of the junction left unmatched. The CDR3 is 15 amino acids. The germline gives CDR1 SGHVS, CDR2 FNYEAQ. The DNA of the CDR3 is TGTGCCAGCAGCGTTGCGGGAGGGCCTGGGGACGAGCAGTACTTC. Residues: CASSVAGGPGDEQYF.

This chain uses TRBV4-3 with TRBJ1-6; the D gene is possibly TRBD1 (5 bases). Trimming took off 1 base at V and 5 bases at J, with 12 bases between the two ends. The CDR3 sequence is 16 residues long. Per the germline V gene, CDR1 is LGHNA and CDR2 is YSLEER. This CDR3 is CASSQAATRDNSPLHF. The CDR3 nucleotides read TGCGCCAGCAGCCAAGCCGCGACCAGGGATAATTCACCCCTCCACTTT.

This clone was seen only once. V gene TRBV7-6 combines with J gene TRBJ2-1, with D possibly TRBD1 on 6 matching bases. The CDR3 is made up of 16 amino acids. Germline CDR1 SGHVS, CDR2 FNYEAQ. Trimming cost V 1 base and J 3 bases, with 13 bases left between them. This chain's CDR3 is CASSLEAGAGYNEQFF. In DNA, the CDR3 is TGTGCCAGCAGCTTAGAAGCAGGGGCAGGCTACAATGAGCAGTTCTTC.

The J gene is TRBJ1-2, the V gene TRBV19, with D perhaps matching TRBD1 (5 bases). Germline V CDR1 and CDR2: LNHDA, SQIVND (reference sequence). V dropped 0 bases and J dropped 2 bases, with 13 bases sitting between them. The CDR3 covers 16 residues. Here the CDR3 DNA reads TGTGCCAGTAGTATAGATGGAGCAGGGTCAAACTATGGCTACACCTTC. It is translated as CASSIDGAGSNYGYTF.

J is TRBJ2-2 and V is TRBV6-5; tentative D call: TRBD2 (5 bases). Trimming removed 2 bases at V and 4 bases at J, with 11 bases between. CDR1 is MNHEY, CDR2 SVGAGI, per germline. The CDR3 runs 15 residues. CDR3 sequence (DNA): TGTGCCAGCAGTTACCCGACCGGAGGCACCGGGGAGCTGTTTTTT. It codes for CASSYPTGGTGELFF.

This clone came up once. The chain uses TRBV27 and TRBJ1-1; D ambiguous. The CDR3 contains 15 residues. Germline V CDR1 and CDR2: MNHEY, SMNVEV (reference sequence). The V gene lost 0 bases and the J gene lost 5 bases, with 13 bases spanning the gap. The CDR3 DNA reads as TGTGCCAGCAGTTTATCGGTACGGGGTGGGACTGAAGCTTTCTTT. Its translation is CASSLSVRGGTEAFF.

The chain combines TRBV6-6 with TRBJ2-5, with TRBD2 as a possible D gene (5 bases). The CDR3 loop spans 14 amino acids. Per germline, CDR1 MNHNY and CDR2 SVGAGI (reference sequence). The ends were cut back, 7 bases at V and 2 bases at J, with 14 bases in the middle. CDR3: CASIEGRGQETQYF. Written as DNA, the CDR3 is TGTGCCAGCATAGAGGGCCGTGGGCAAGAGACCCAGTACTTC.

This rearrangement joins TRBV18 to TRBJ1-6, with D maybe TRBD1 (5 bases). This CDR3 contains 17 residues. Trimming removed 6 bases at V and 1 base at J, with 16 bases between. Germline values: CDR1 KGHSH, CDR2 LQKENI. CDR3 nucleotide sequence: TGTGCCAGCTCGGTGGACGCCTCAGGGTCCTATAATTCACCCCTCCACTTT. Its translation: CASSVDASGSYNSPLHF. The entire variable domain, with the rest obtained from reference TRBV18 and TRBJ1-6, is as follows: NAGVMQNPRHLVRRRGQEARLRCSPMKGHSHVYWYRQLPEEGLKFMVYLQKENIIDESGMPKERFSAEFPKEGPSILRIQQVVRGDSAAYFCASSVDASGSYNSPLHFGNGTRLTVT.

The V gene is TRBV7-3, the J gene TRBJ1-2; 7 nucleotides line up with TRBD1. This CDR3 has 15 residues. Unmatched junction bases numbered 7, after V lost 0 bases and J lost 6 bases. Germline V gene sequence: CDR1 SGHTA, CDR2 FQGTGA. In DNA form, the CDR3 reads TGTGCCAGCAGCTTAACTTCAGGGGGGTGGAATGGCTACACCTTC. Encoded protein: CASSLTSGGWNGYTF. Based on the CDR3 plus reference TRBV7-3 and TRBJ1-2, the full variable domain is GAGVSQTPSNKVTEKGKYVELRCDPISGHTALYWYRQSLGQGPEFLIYFQGTGAADDSGLPNDRFFAVRPEGSVSTLKIQRTERGDSAVYLCASSLTSGGWNGYTFGSGTRLTVV.

CDR3 nucleotides: TGTGCCACCAGCCGAAGGACAGAACCAAACACTGAAGCTTTCTTT. This translates into CATSRRTEPNTEAFF. This chain joins TRBV15 and TRBJ1-1; TRBD1 might be the D (6 bases). The CDR3 length is 15 residues. The germline V gene encodes CDR1 LNHNV and CDR2 YYDKDF (reference sequence). V lost 5 bases, J lost 2 bases, and 15 bases lay in between.

This sequence joins TRBV7-8 and TRBJ2-3; the D is unclear. The CDR3 has 14 amino acids. The V and J ends lost 3 bases and 5 bases respectively, with 12 bases between them. From germline, CDR1 is SGHVS and CDR2 FQNEAQ. The CDR3 nucleotides read TGTGCCAGCAGCTTGCCCCCCCCAGAAGATACGCAGTATTTT. This codes for CASSLPPPEDTQYF.

This clone appeared once. The V and J genes are TRBV18 and TRBJ1-1; 8 positions agree with TRBD1. V dropped 5 bases and J dropped 4; count of bases not matched to a gene: 9. The germline V gene has CDR1 KGHSH and CDR2 LQKENI. CDR3 length: 15 residues. CDR3 bases: TGTGCCAGCTCAGCACAGGGGGTTTTGGGCACTGAAGCTTTCTTT. It yields the protein CASSAQGVLGTEAFF.

CDR3 DNA: TGTGCCAGCAGCATCTACCGGGGGACGGGGACGGGGGACACCATATATTTT. It translates to CASSIYRGTGTGDTIYF. This chain connects TRBV9 to TRBJ1-3; D possibly corresponds to TRBD1 (5 bases). CDR1 SGDLS and CDR2 YYNGEE come from the germline V gene. The CDR3 totals 17 residues. V lost 4 bases and J lost 8, with 25 bases in between. The full variable domain, in which reference TRBV9 and TRBJ1-3 provide the parts outside the CDR3, is DSGVTQTPKHLITATGQRVTLRCSPRSGDLSVYWYQQSLDQGLQFLIQYYNGEERAKGNILERFSAQQFPDLHSELNLSSLELGDSALYFCASSIYRGTGTGDTIYFGEGSWLTVV.

As concerns this clone: The same CDR3 arises from other DNA sequences in this sample as well. J is TRBJ2-6 and V is TRBV14; 8 positions match TRBD2. Germline V gene sequence: CDR1 SGHDN, CDR2 FVKESK. The J segment lost 2 bases and the V segment lost 4 bases, leaving 1 base of the junction unmatched. The CDR3 length is 15 residues. Written as DNA, the CDR3 is TGTGCCAGCAGCCGAGCGGGAGCTGGGGCCAACGTCCTGACTTTC. It codes for CASSRAGAGANVLTF.

This chain uses TRBV28 with TRBJ2-1; D remains unclear. Deletions cut 7 bases from V and 4 bases from J, with 14 bases between. From germline, CDR1 is MDHEN and CDR2 SYDVKM. The CDR3 is made up of 14 amino acids. CDR3 nucleotide sequence: TGTGCCAGCACAGTTTTTGGCAGTTACAATGAGCAGTTCTTC. Translation gives CASTVFGSYNEQFF. Based on the CDR3 plus reference TRBV28 and TRBJ2-1, the full variable domain is DVKVTQSSRYLVKRTGEKVFLECVQDMDHENMFWYRQDPGLGLRLIYFSYDVKMKEKGDIPEGYSVSREKKERFSLILESASTNQTSMYLCASTVFGSYNEQFFGPGTRLTVL.

V is TRBV5-6 and J is TRBJ2-3; D possibly corresponds to TRBD2 (5 bases). The V gene's germline CDR1 is SGHDT and CDR2 YYEEEE. The V end was cut by 5 bases, the J end by 4 bases, with 11 bases between. This CDR3 has 13 residues. The CDR3 here is CASRSLGSDTQYF. The CDR3, as DNA: TGTGCCAGCAGGTCACTAGGATCAGATACGCAGTATTTT.

The genes are TRBV29-1 and TRBJ1-4; 11 bases match TRBD1. In germline, CDR1 is SQVTM, CDR2 ANQGSEA. Trimming cost V 2 bases and J 8 bases; bases outside gene matches: 4. CDR3 length: 14 residues. The CDR3: CSVELDRGREKLFF. For the CDR3, the DNA is TGCAGCGTTGAACTGGACAGGGGGCGAGAAAAACTGTTTTTT.

The rearrangement joins TRBV7-9 to TRBJ2-4; 7 bases map to TRBD2. The germline V gene has CDR1 SEHNR and CDR2 FQNEAQ (reference sequence). The ends lost 3 bases at V and 8 bases at J; junction bases unmatched: 7. The CDR3 length is 14 residues. CDR3 loop: CASSFSGGGYIQYF. CDR3 DNA sequence: TGTGCCAGCAGCTTTTCCGGCGGGGGTTACATTCAGTACTTC.

The table lists this clone with a few counts. J is TRBJ2-3 and V is TRBV11-3; a possible D gene is TRBD2 (6 bases). This CDR3 has 13 residues. V was clipped by 0 bases and J by 9 bases, with 10 bases between them. Germline V gene sequence: CDR1 SGHNT, CDR2 YENEEA. Written as DNA, the CDR3 is TGTGCCAGCAGCTTAGAGGAGGGGCGAACGCAGTATTTT. Its protein product is CASSLEEGRTQYF.

The chain has TRBV5-1 and TRBJ2-5; 13 bases fit TRBD2. CDR1 SGHRS and CDR2 YFSETQ come from the germline V gene. Losses at the gene ends were 4 bases for V and 0 bases for J; bases not matched to a gene: 18. This CDR3 is 21 amino acids long. The CDR3, as DNA: TGCGCCAGCAGCCGACAGAACTCAACCGGGACTAGCGGGGTACACCAAGAGACCCAGTACTTC. This translates into CASSRQNSTGTSGVHQETQYF. The variable domain in full, with the rest retrieved from reference TRBV5-1 and TRBJ2-5, is KAGVTQTPRYLIKTRGQQVTLSCSPISGHRSVSWYQQTPGQGLQFLFEYFSETQRNKGNFPGRFSGRQFSNSRSEMNVSTLELGDSALYLCASSRQNSTGTSGVHQETQYFGPGTRLLVL.

The chain joins TRBV11-1 to TRBJ2-5; 9 bases map to TRBD1. Germline V CDR1 and CDR2: SGHAT, FQDESV (reference sequence). V was pared by 1 base and J by 5 bases, with 5 bases of the junction left unmatched. The length of the CDR3 is 15 residues. Written as DNA, the CDR3 is TGTGCCAGCAGCTTAGTCGGGACAGGGAGGGAGACCCAGTACTTC. Translated, it gives CASSLVGTGRETQYF.